Sequencing of this T cell receptor beta chain was carried out in a study of blood T cells in healthy people across ages. The CDR3 totals 11 residues. The germline gives CDR1 MNHEY, CDR2 SMNVEV (reference sequence). This clonotype was seen repeatedly, ten times or more. Primers used in a second PCR of roughly 6 to 11 cycles were a sample-barcoded 5' primer and a J-beta primer mix. Via MiXCR, TCRdb re-called the 5' RACE reads, giving one row per CDR3 protein. The profile shows roughly 1.5 million distinct CDR3 sequences, approximately 43% of them singletons. This clonotype originated in a woman aged 18 to 35 in good health. The chain joins TRBV27 to TRBJ2-1; D is uncertain. The J call may not be correct, given that the DNA end is closer to TRBJ2-7. Sequencing was carried out using blood. CDR3 loop: CASSQYNEQYF. The CDR3 nucleotides are TGTGCCAGCAGCCAATACAATGAGCAGTACTTC.